These 25 T cell receptor beta chains were all obtained from the same sample, sequenced in a study of blood T cell repertoires in COVID-19. TCRdb's copy holds only in-frame clones and misses some; the assay was immunoSEQ multiplex PCR. The data show about 200,000 clones, with around four fifths seen just once and 6.9% held by the top ten. The sequencing input was peripheral blood. The receptors originated from a human donor with acute or convalescent COVID-19. The donor label of this sample is uncertain.

The chain has TRBV7-2 and TRBJ2-1, with 8 bases that match TRBD2. In germline, CDR1 is SGHTA, CDR2 FQGNSA. The CDR3 has 15 amino acids. Germline trimming cut 2 bases from V and 5 bases from J; bases unmatched to any gene: 5. CDR3 coding DNA: TGTGCCAGCAGCTTACGGCCGGGAGGGGACAATGAGCAGTTCTTC. It codes for CASSLRPGGDNEQFF. Using reference TRBV7-2 and TRBJ2-1 for the parts outside the CDR3, the full variable domain is GAGVSQSPSNKVTEKGKDVELRCDPISGHTALYWYRQSLGQGLEFLIYFQGNSAPDKSGLPSDRFSAERTGGSVSTLTIQRTQQEDSAVYLCASSLRPGGDNEQFFGPGTRLTVL.

The J gene is TRBJ2-1, the V gene TRBV6-7, with D possibly TRBD2 on 6 matching bases. Being an ORF, TRBV6-7 has a function that is uncertain. Deletions cut 10 bases from V and 8 bases from J, with 15 bases between. This CDR3 is 12 amino acids long. The CDR3 sequence is CAITEEGDEQFF. CDR3 coding DNA: TGTGCCATCACTGAGGAGGGAGATGAGCAGTTCTTC.

On this clone itself: One junction end disagrees with the germline gene, perhaps due to a read error. The chain is built from TRBV6-5 and TRBJ1-4, with TRBD1 as a possible D gene (6 bases). Germline V CDR1 and CDR2: MNHEY, SVGAGI. The CDR3 length is 15 residues. CDR3 sequence (DNA): TGTGCCGGCAGTCCCGGACAGACAACTAATGAAAAACTGTTTTTT. Translating it yields CAGSPGQTTNEKLFF.

The V call is TRBV5-1, the J call TRBJ1-5, with TRBD1 as a possible D gene (5 bases). Germline lookup yields CDR1 SGHRS and CDR2 YFSETQ. Trimming left V 7 bases short and J 6 bases short, with 20 bases between. The CDR3 runs 15 residues. The CDR3 reads CASAEAGGEAQPQHF. The CDR3 nucleotides read TGCGCCAGCGCGGAGGCCGGGGGAGAGGCTCAGCCCCAGCATTTT.

This clone was counted once. The genes are TRBV7-9 and TRBJ2-5; perhaps TRBD1 as D (5 bases). CDR3 length equals 15 residues. From germline, CDR1 is SEHNR and CDR2 FQNEAQ (reference sequence). Trimming took off 5 bases at V and 4 bases at J, with 17 bases between the two ends. The CDR3 nucleotides read TGTGCCAGCAGCCCTCAAAAAGGGGTACGAGAGACCCAGTACTTC. This codes for CASSPQKGVRETQYF.

The gene calls are TRBV19 and TRBJ1-3; perhaps TRBD1 as D (6 bases). The CDR3 totals 14 residues. Germline assignment: CDR1 LNHDA and CDR2 SQIVND (reference sequence). V dropped 7 bases and J dropped 1 base, with 11 bases sitting between them. CDR3 in amino acids: CASMDRQSGNTIYF. For the CDR3, the DNA is TGTGCCAGTATGGACAGACAGTCTGGAAACACCATATATTTT.

The chain couples TRBV6-5 to TRBJ2-7, with TRBD2 as a possible D gene (6 bases). The CDR3 extends over 13 amino acids. Germline V gives CDR1 MNHEY, CDR2 SVGAGI. V lost 6 bases, J lost 12 bases, and 21 bases lay in between. CDR3 nucleotide sequence: TGTGCCAGCAGCCTAGGAGGGGCCCCGGGGCGGTACTTC. Its translation: CASSLGGAPGRYF.

The chain links TRBV5-4 to TRBJ2-3; 11 bases agree with TRBD2. CDR3 size: 17 residues. In germline, CDR1 is SGHNT, CDR2 YYREEE (reference sequence). Trimming cost V 1 base and J 2 bases; bases outside gene matches: 6. CDR3 bases: TGTGCCAGCAGCTTGTCCCCGGGACTAGCGGTCACAGATACGCAGTATTTT. It is translated as CASSLSPGLAVTDTQYF.

The V call is TRBV27, the J call TRBJ2-6, with D unresolved. Trimming pared 6 bases from V and 4 bases from J, leaving 10 bases between. Germline V gives CDR1 MNHEY, CDR2 SMNVEV (reference sequence). This CDR3 has 14 residues. This CDR3 is CASSYLSGANVLTF. Here the CDR3 DNA reads TGTGCCAGCAGCTATCTTTCGGGGGCCAACGTCCTGACTTTC.

This chain uses TRBV19 with TRBJ2-3; tentative D call: TRBD2 (7 bases). The V end was cut by 7 bases, the J end by 0 bases, with 17 bases between. This CDR3 is 16 amino acids long. Per germline, CDR1 LNHDA and CDR2 SQIVND (reference sequence). CDR3 bases: TGTGCCAGTACCCGAAAGGGGGGGGCTAGCACAGATACGCAGTATTTT. Translation gives CASTRKGGASTDTQYF.

The chain joins TRBV19 to TRBJ1-1, with D perhaps matching TRBD1 (6 bases). The CDR3 sequence is 15 residues long. Germline V CDR1 and CDR2: LNHDA, SQIVND (reference sequence). Trimming shortened V by 4 bases and J by 2 bases, and 14 bases separated the two germline ends. Written as DNA, the CDR3 is TGTGCCAGTAGTAGTGGGGACATTAAAAACACTGAAGCTTTCTTT. Protein sequence: CASSSGDIKNTEAFF.

The rearrangement uses TRBV7-3 and TRBJ2-1, with 11 bases that match TRBD2. The CDR3 has 16 amino acids. The V and J ends lost 2 bases and 10 bases, in that order; junction bases with no gene match: 10. Germline CDR1 and CDR2: SGHTA and FQGTGA. This chain's CDR3 is CASSLGPLRLAGEQFF. The CDR3 DNA reads as TGTGCCAGCAGCTTAGGCCCCCTAAGACTAGCGGGAGAGCAGTTCTTC. Looking up the rest from reference TRBV7-3 and TRBJ2-1 gives the full variable domain: GAGVSQTPSNKVTEKGKYVELRCDPISGHTALYWYRQSLGQGPEFLIYFQGTGAADDSGLPNDRFFAVRPEGSVSTLKIQRTERGDSAVYLCASSLGPLRLAGEQFFGPGTRLTVL.

The genes are TRBV11-2 and TRBJ2-7; the match to TRBD1 covers 7 bases. The CDR3 covers 14 residues. Germline lookup yields CDR1 SGHAT and CDR2 FQNNGV. The junction had 6 bases not matched to a gene; V was cut back by 3 bases and J by 4 bases. The CDR3 loop reads CASSLGTALYEQYF. The CDR3 DNA reads as TGTGCCAGCAGCTTGGGGACAGCCCTGTACGAGCAGTACTTC.

The gene calls are TRBV6-5 and TRBJ1-1; TRBD1 aligns across 9 bases. Germline V gene data show CDR1 as MNHEY and CDR2 as SVGAGI. CDR3 length equals 15 residues. V lost 4 bases to trimming and J lost 2 bases; unmatched junction nucleotides: 5. The CDR3: CASSLRQGDNTEAFF. The CDR3 nucleotides read TGTGCCAGCAGTTTGCGACAGGGGGACAACACTGAAGCTTTCTTT.

The chain uses TRBV25-1 and TRBJ1-2; TRBD1 aligns across 11 bases. The V segment lost 2 bases and the J segment 7 bases; nucleotides outside the gene matches: 15. CDR3 length: 18 residues. Germline V gene lookup returns CDR1 MGHDK and CDR2 SYGVNS. The CDR3 loop is CASSEPGTGGRQRSGYTF. The CDR3 DNA reads as TGTGCCAGCAGTGAACCCGGGACAGGGGGTCGCCAAAGGAGTGGCTACACCTTC.

The V gene is TRBV10-3, the J gene TRBJ1-1; the D gene is possibly TRBD1 (5 bases). V shed 7 bases and J shed 3 bases, with 12 bases lying between them. The CDR3 consists of 13 residues. Germline V gives CDR1 ENHRY, CDR2 SYGVKD. The CDR3, as DNA: TGTGCCATCAACGGGGGGTTTGACACTGAAGCTTTCTTT. Protein product: CAINGGFDTEAFF.

V gene TRBV3-1 (or the pseudogene TRBV3-2) combines with J gene TRBJ1-4; a weak D match, TRBD1 (5 bases). V was pared by 5 bases and J by 4 bases, with 11 bases between. The CDR3 totals 14 residues. CDR1 LGHDT and CDR2 YNNKEL come from the germline V gene (reference sequence). The CDR3 coding sequence is TGTGCCAGCAGCTTCGACAGCCTTAATGAAAAACTGTTTTTT. Protein product: CASSFDSLNEKLFF.

V gene TRBV18 combines with J gene TRBJ2-5; 7 bases agree with TRBD1. The ends lost 6 bases at V and 5 bases at J; junction bases unmatched: 9. The CDR3 is made up of 14 amino acids. The germline gives CDR1 KGHSH, CDR2 LQKENI. The CDR3 DNA sequence: TGTGCCAGCTCGAAGACAGGGAGTTCTGAGACCCAGTACTTC. It is translated as CASSKTGSSETQYF. Using reference TRBV18 and TRBJ2-5 for the parts outside the CDR3, the full variable domain is NAGVMQNPRHLVRRRGQEARLRCSPMKGHSHVYWYRQLPEEGLKFMVYLQKENIIDESGMPKERFSAEFPKEGPSILRIQQVVRGDSAAYFCASSKTGSSETQYFGPGTRLLVL.

The gene calls are TRBV3-1 (or the pseudogene TRBV3-2) and TRBJ2-3; D possibly corresponds to TRBD1 (6 bases). Germline values: CDR1 LGHDT, CDR2 YNNKEL (reference sequence). The CDR3 totals 16 residues. V was clipped by 3 bases and J by 2 bases, with 15 bases between them. The CDR3 here is CASSQAGQLLTDTQYF. The CDR3 DNA reads as TGTGCCAGCAGCCAGGCAGGACAGCTACTCACAGATACGCAGTATTTT.

The chain combines TRBV4-2 with TRBJ2-2, with a possible D match to TRBD1 (6 bases). The germline V gene has CDR1 LGHNA and CDR2 YNFKEQ. Deletions cut 2 bases from V and 1 base from J, with 11 bases between. The CDR3 runs 16 residues. The CDR3 protein is CASSQRGHQNTGELFF. The CDR3 DNA reads as TGTGCCAGCAGCCAACGGGGACACCAGAACACCGGGGAGCTGTTTTTT.

This CDR3 reads CASSLEGAGNYGYTF. CDR3 nucleotides: TGTGCCAGCAGCTTAGAGGGCGCGGGGAACTATGGCTACACCTTC. The genes are TRBV11-2 and TRBJ1-2; no definite D call. Germline V gene data show CDR1 as SGHAT and CDR2 as FQNNGV. The CDR3 totals 15 residues. V was shortened by 0 bases and J by 2 bases, with 10 bases between the two germline ends.

V usage is TRBV5-1 and J usage is TRBJ1-1, with D possibly matching TRBD1 (6 bases). The CDR3 extends over 11 amino acids. The germline V gene has CDR1 SGHRS and CDR2 YFSETQ. V was cut by 2 bases and J by 10 bases, with 9 bases left in between. The chain's CDR3 is CASSFRGLAFF. DNA of the CDR3: TGCGCCAGCAGCTTCAGGGGTTTAGCTTTCTTT.

This clone appeared a single time. CDR3 bases: TGCGCCAGCAGCTTAATGAACACCGGGGAGCTGTTTTTT. Translated: CASSLMNTGELFF. The chain employs TRBV4-3 and TRBJ2-2; D remains ambiguous. Per the germline V gene, CDR1 is LGHNA and CDR2 is YSLEER. This CDR3 region has 13 residues. Trimming stripped 5 bases from V and 1 base from J, with 5 bases between.

This clone showed up just a few times. The same CDR3 arises from other DNA sequences in this sample as well. The V and J genes are TRBV6-6 and TRBJ2-7; 7 positions agree with TRBD1. Germline V lookup: CDR1 MNHNY, CDR2 SVGAGI (reference sequence). CDR3 length: 15 residues. V was pared by 0 bases and J by 2 bases, with 4 bases of the junction left unmatched. CDR3: CASSYSTRGPYEQYF. CDR3 coding DNA: TGTGCCAGCAGTTACTCGACGAGGGGGCCCTACGAGCAGTACTTC.

The rearrangement links TRBV2 to TRBJ1-2; D perhaps matches TRBD1 (5 bases). The CDR3 is made up of 13 amino acids. Between the trimmed V and J ends, which lost 6 bases and 3 bases, there was a span of 11 bases. CDR1 is SNHLY and CDR2 is FYNNEI in the germline V gene. The CDR3 loop is CASSKTEDYGYTF. CDR3 coding DNA: TGTGCCAGCAGCAAGACAGAGGACTATGGCTACACCTTC.